The 30 T cell receptor beta chains listed next were all sequenced from one sample in a study of shared clonotypes between healthy human individuals. Assay used: immunoSEQ multiplex PCR; TCRdb lists only in-frame clones, some missing. The top ten hold roughly 1.2% of the sample, which has 1.6 million or so clones, 96% seen once. Sequencing input: naive CD4+ T cells sorted from blood. Subset given: CD45RA+ positively selected. These receptors originate from a man aged 25-45 years in good health.

The chain joins TRBV7-2 to TRBJ2-1; 13 bases fit TRBD2. The germline CDR1 and CDR2 sequences are SGHTA and FQGNSA. The CDR3 runs 15 residues. V dropped 4 bases and J dropped 10; count of bases not matched to a gene: 7. The chain's CDR3 is CASSSRTSGGGEQFF. CDR3 DNA: TGTGCCAGCAGCTCGCGGACTAGCGGGGGAGGGGAGCAGTTCTTC.

The chain joins TRBV27 to TRBJ2-1; 13 positions match TRBD2. CDR1 and CDR2 (germline): MNHEY, SMNVEV (reference sequence). The CDR3 totals 15 residues. V lost 4 bases, J lost 4 bases, and 1 base stayed unmatched. CDR3 sequence: CASSWTSGSYNEQFF. The CDR3, as DNA: TGTGCCAGCAGTTGGACTAGCGGGAGTTACAATGAGCAGTTCTTC.

J is TRBJ1-3 and V is TRBV5-1, with D possibly being TRBD1 (5 bases). The CDR3 consists of 14 residues. Germline CDR1 is SGHRS and CDR2 is YFSETQ. The ends were cut back, 0 bases at V and 8 bases at J, with 12 bases in the middle. The CDR3 region is CASSLDNGGDTIYF. CDR3 nucleotide sequence: TGCGCCAGCAGCTTGGACAACGGGGGAGACACCATATATTTT.

The DNA for the CDR3 is TGCGCCAGCAGCCAAGTGGGGGTCGACAGGGCTGGAAACACCATATATTTT. The encoded protein is CASSQVGVDRAGNTIYF. V usage is TRBV4-1 and J usage is TRBJ1-3, with 7 positions matching TRBD1. Germline CDR1 reads MGHRA; CDR2 reads YSYEKL. The CDR3 consists of 17 residues. The junction had 8 bases not matched to a gene; V was cut back by 1 base and J by 2 bases.

V and J are TRBV5-4 and TRBJ2-7, with D tentatively TRBD2 (6 bases). This CDR3 spans 14 amino acids. V lost 4 bases, J lost 3 bases, and 14 bases lay in between. Germline V CDR1 and CDR2: SGHNT, YYREEE (reference sequence). CDR3 nucleotide sequence: TGTGCCAGCAGCCCGCCGCAGGGACTCTACGAGCAGTACTTC. It encodes CASSPPQGLYEQYF.

The V gene is TRBV28, the J gene TRBJ1-3; no reliable D call. V was cut by 3 bases and J by 6 bases, with 12 bases left in between. This CDR3 has 14 residues. Germline V CDR1 and CDR2: MDHEN, SYDVKM. The CDR3 spells CASSLGWVENTIYF. DNA for the CDR3: TGTGCCAGCAGTTTGGGCTGGGTGGAAAACACCATATATTTT.

The chain links TRBV11-2 to TRBJ2-7; 11 bases fit TRBD2. Germline-derived CDR1 and CDR2 are SGHAT and FQNNGV. J gave up 4 bases and V 1 base, and 12 bases lay outside the gene matches. This CDR3 is 18 amino acids long. CDR3 bases: TGTGCCAGCAGCTTAGTCGTTAGTAGGGCTAGCGGGAGGTACGAGCAGTACTTC. Protein: CASSLVVSRASGRYEQYF.

The chain combines TRBV6-1 with TRBJ2-1, with a tentative D call TRBD2 (5 bases). With 4 bases removed from V and 6 bases from J, the gap between germline ends came to 13 bases. The CDR3 is 14 residues long. Germline V gives CDR1 MNHNS, CDR2 SASEGT. CDR3 coding DNA: TGTGCCAGCAGTGCTAGCCCCACCCCCAATGAGCAGTTCTTC. The encoded protein is CASSASPTPNEQFF.

This clone has a handful of counts. CDR3 in DNA: TGTGCCAGCAGCTTAGCGTATGGCTACACCTTC. Protein: CASSLAYGYTF. The chain employs TRBV7-2 and TRBJ1-2, with D hard to call. Between the trimmed V and J ends, which lost 0 bases and 5 bases, there was a span of 1 base. Per the germline V gene, CDR1 is SGHTA and CDR2 is FQGNSA. CDR3 length equals 11 residues.

The chain is built from TRBV9 and TRBJ2-7, with 11 bases aligning to TRBD2. The CDR3 spans 16 residues. Trimming at V came to 4 bases and at J to 6 bases, leaving 12 bases not matched to a gene. Germline values: CDR1 SGDLS, CDR2 YYNGEE. CDR3 in amino acids: CASSRGGSGRVLEQYF. CDR3 nucleotides: TGTGCCAGCAGCAGGGGAGGTAGCGGGAGGGTACTCGAGCAGTACTTC.

This clone was recorded only once. The genes are TRBV27 and TRBJ1-1; no clear D. The CDR3 spans 14 residues. The ends were cut back, 5 bases at V and 2 bases at J, with 12 bases in the middle. Germline assignment: CDR1 MNHEY and CDR2 SMNVEV (reference sequence). CDR3 region: CASSPLGGNTEAFF. DNA for the CDR3: TGTGCCAGCAGTCCCTTGGGAGGCAACACTGAAGCTTTCTTT.

This rearrangement joins TRBV18 to TRBJ2-1, with 15 bases identical to TRBD2. The CDR3 covers 16 residues. With 3 bases clipped from V and 10 bases from J, the junction kept 7 bases outside the gene matches. The germline gives CDR1 KGHSH, CDR2 LQKENI. In nucleotides, the CDR3 is TGTGCCAGCTCACCCCGGGGACTAGCGGGAGGATGGGAGCAGTTCTTC. This encodes CASSPRGLAGGWEQFF. The complete variable domain, with remaining parts taken from reference TRBV18 and TRBJ2-1, reads NAGVMQNPRHLVRRRGQEARLRCSPMKGHSHVYWYRQLPEEGLKFMVYLQKENIIDESGMPKERFSAEFPKEGPSILRIQQVVRGDSAAYFCASSPRGLAGGWEQFFGPGTRLTVL.

This clone was detected once. The chain carries TRBV6-1 and TRBJ2-7, with 9 bases fitting TRBD1. Germline V gene lookup returns CDR1 MNHNS and CDR2 SASEGT. The CDR3 is 13 residues long. Trimming took 6 bases from V and 5 from J; bases not matched to a gene: 5. The DNA for the CDR3 is TGTGCCAGCAGCAGGACAGGGGTCCACGAGCAGTACTTC. This codes for CASSRTGVHEQYF.

This clone came up once. The gene calls are TRBV28 and TRBJ2-7, with 8 bases matching TRBD1. With V trimmed by 11 bases and J by 6 bases, 12 bases remained unmatched. Germline-derived CDR1 and CDR2 are MDHEN and SYDVKM. The CDR3 extends over 13 amino acids. The CDR3 bases are TGTGCCGGAAGCGGACAGGGTGCGGGCGAGCAGTACTTC. It encodes CAGSGQGAGEQYF.

In DNA, the CDR3 is TGCGCCAGCAGCCCCGGACTAGCGGGAGGGGAGAACACCGGGGAGCTGTTTTTT. Encoded protein: CASSPGLAGGENTGELFF. The rearrangement links TRBV5-1 to TRBJ2-2; 15 bases line up with TRBD2. The CDR3 consists of 18 residues. V shed 4 bases, J shed 1 base, and the junction held 5 bases outside the gene matches. Germline CDR1 reads SGHRS; CDR2 reads YFSETQ.

The rearrangement links TRBV5-1 to TRBJ2-7; D gene unclear. V lost 4 bases to trimming and J lost 3 bases, with 14 bases between them. This CDR3 comprises 14 residues. Germline V lookup: CDR1 SGHRS, CDR2 YFSETQ. The CDR3 protein is CASSHEPSVYEQYF. The CDR3 nucleotides read TGCGCCAGCAGCCATGAACCGTCGGTCTACGAGCAGTACTTC.

The chain joins TRBV19 to TRBJ1-3; D might be TRBD1 (5 bases). The CDR3 covers 13 residues. In germline, CDR1 is LNHDA, CDR2 SQIVND (reference sequence). V dropped 6 bases and J dropped 0 bases, with 6 bases sitting between them. The CDR3 DNA reads TGTGCCAGTAGCGACAGCTCTGGAAACACCATATATTTT. Protein product: CASSDSSGNTIYF. The complete variable domain, with remaining parts taken from reference TRBV19 and TRBJ1-3, reads DGGITQSPKYLFRKEGQNVTLSCEQNLNHDAMYWYRQDPGQGLRLIYYSQIVNDFQKGDIAEGYSVSREKKESFPLTVTSAQKNPTAFYLCASSDSSGNTIYFGEGSWLTVV.

Concerning this clone: The same CDR3 arises from other DNA sequences in this sample as well. This chain joins TRBV2 and TRBJ2-7; TRBD2 agrees at 7 bases. V dropped 6 bases and J dropped 0; count of bases not matched to a gene: 2. The CDR3 is made up of 13 amino acids. CDR1 is SNHLY, CDR2 FYNNEI, per germline. Written as DNA, the CDR3 is TGTGCCAGCAGGCGGGAGTCCTCCTACGAGCAGTACTTC. Amino acids: CASRRESSYEQYF.

Notes on this clone: Other DNA sequences within the sample encode an identical CDR3. This chain connects TRBV5-1 to TRBJ1-1; D is unclear. Trimming pared 4 bases from V and 1 base from J, leaving 11 bases between. Germline CDR1 is SGHRS and CDR2 is YFSETQ. The CDR3 is 14 amino acids. The CDR3 region has the DNA TGCGCCAGCAGCCTGGACGGTCGGAACACTGAAGCTTTCTTT. This sequence encodes CASSLDGRNTEAFF.

J is TRBJ2-5 and V is TRBV10-3; the match to TRBD2 covers 8 bases. Germline V CDR1 and CDR2: ENHRY, SYGVKD. This CDR3 comprises 13 residues. With 5 bases clipped from V and 2 bases from J, the junction kept 1 base outside the gene matches. CDR3 region: CAISSGGQETQYF. For the CDR3, the DNA is TGTGCCATCAGTAGCGGGGGACAAGAGACCCAGTACTTC.

The rearrangement uses TRBV11-2 and TRBJ2-3; TRBD1 or TRBD2 may be the D gene (5 bases each). This CDR3 region has 18 residues. Deletions cut 4 bases from V and 6 bases from J, with 26 bases between. The V gene's germline CDR1 is SGHAT and CDR2 FQNNGV. In DNA form, the CDR3 reads TGTGCCAGCAGCTCCCTCGGGGCAGGGTTCGGGGACGGGGATACGCAGTATTTT. Translation gives CASSSLGAGFGDGDTQYF.

On this clone itself: Other DNA sequences in the sample encode the same CDR3. V gene TRBV7-2 combines with J gene TRBJ2-7; D is undetermined. The CDR3 is 14 residues long. Germline assignment: CDR1 SGHTA and CDR2 FQGNSA. Trimming left V 2 bases short and J 0 bases short, with 8 bases between. This CDR3 reads CASSLKGSSYEQYF. The CDR3 DNA is TGTGCCAGCAGCTTAAAGGGCAGCTCCTACGAGCAGTACTTC.

V gene TRBV28 combines with J gene TRBJ2-7, with D possibly TRBD1 on 6 matching bases. The CDR3 is 15 residues long. Germline V gene sequence: CDR1 MDHEN, CDR2 SYDVKM. The V gene lost 4 bases and the J gene lost 3 bases, with 16 bases spanning the gap. This CDR3 is CASSSPGTIDYEQYF. The CDR3 nucleotides read TGTGCCAGCAGTTCCCCCGGGACAATTGACTACGAGCAGTACTTC. The complete variable domain, with remaining parts taken from reference TRBV28 and TRBJ2-7, reads DVKVTQSSRYLVKRTGEKVFLECVQDMDHENMFWYRQDPGLGLRLIYFSYDVKMKEKGDIPEGYSVSREKKERFSLILESASTNQTSMYLCASSSPGTIDYEQYFGPGTRLTVT.

The chain employs TRBV9 and TRBJ2-3, with 8 bases aligning to TRBD2. The germline gives CDR1 SGDLS, CDR2 YYNGEE. This CDR3 comprises 15 residues. V lost 0 bases to trimming and J lost 4 bases; unmatched junction nucleotides: 4. In DNA, the CDR3 is TGTGCCAGCAGCGTAGCTAGCGGGCAACCAGATACGCAGTATTTT. It is translated as CASSVASGQPDTQYF.

The CDR3 DNA reads as TGCGCCAGCAGCGGCGGGACTAGCGGGAGTTACGAGCAGTACTTC. Encoded protein: CASSGGTSGSYEQYF. The chain combines TRBV5-1 with TRBJ2-7; TRBD2 matches at 14 bases. Germline assignment: CDR1 SGHRS and CDR2 YFSETQ. The CDR3 extends over 15 amino acids. After removal of 4 bases from V and 4 bases from J, the junction contained 4 bases not matched to a gene.

The V call is TRBV6-1, the J call TRBJ2-7, with TRBD2 as a possible D gene (6 bases). CDR3 length: 14 amino acids. Deletions cut 4 bases from V and 1 base from J, with 11 bases between. Germline loops: CDR1 MNHNS, CDR2 SASEGT. Written as DNA, the CDR3 is TGTGCCAGCAGTGGCCAGACTAGGTCCTACGAGCAGTACTTC. This sequence encodes CASSGQTRSYEQYF.

V usage is TRBV29-1 and J usage is TRBJ2-3, with D unclear. Germline V gene lookup returns CDR1 SQVTM and CDR2 ANQGSEA. Trimming left V 3 bases short and J 2 bases short, with 9 bases between. There are 13 residues in the CDR3. The CDR3 DNA sequence: TGCAGCGTTGAGGGGAAATTCACAGATACGCAGTATTTT. Protein product: CSVEGKFTDTQYF.

The genes are TRBV11-2 and TRBJ1-5; D is unresolved. The CDR3 extends over 14 amino acids. CDR1 is SGHAT, CDR2 FQNNGV, per germline. Trimming left V 5 bases short and J 1 base short, with 9 bases between. In DNA, the CDR3 is TGTGCCAGCAGCGCCGGTGGGAGCAATCAGCCCCAGCATTTT. Protein: CASSAGGSNQPQHF.

The chain joins TRBV6-5 to TRBJ2-6; tentatively, D is TRBD2 (5 bases). The germline CDR1 and CDR2 sequences are MNHEY and SVGAGI. Trimming removed 6 bases from V and 2 bases from J, with 11 bases in between. The CDR3 loop spans 15 amino acids. In DNA form, the CDR3 reads TGTGCCAGCAGATTTCAGGAGGCTGGGGCCAACGTCCTGACTTTC. As protein: CASRFQEAGANVLTF.

The rearrangement uses TRBV10-2 and TRBJ1-1; the D gene is possibly TRBD1 (5 bases). CDR1 is WSHSY, CDR2 SAAADI, per germline. The CDR3 loop spans 17 amino acids. Trimming took 4 bases from V and 0 from J, leaving 18 bases between them. In nucleotides, the CDR3 is TGCGCCAGCAGTGTAAACCGGGACTCTAACTTGAACACTGAAGCTTTCTTT. Its translation is CASSVNRDSNLNTEAFF.